This is a list of T cell receptor beta chains from one sample in a study of T cells in Graves' hyperthyroidism and ophthalmopathy. From the multiplex PCR reads, TCRdb called clonotypes with MiXCR, one entry per CDR3 protein. The sample holds hundreds of thousands of distinct CDR3 sequences; roughly 14% are singletons and the top ten take 4% to 5.5%. The material sequenced was blood. These receptors were taken from a woman aged 35 to 49 with Graves' ophthalmopathy. CDR3s include the opening cysteine and the closing phenylalanine or tryptophan. The D gene is left open where the match is weak. Some rows mark clone size as missing; the rest say once, few, many or name a class of expanded clone.

size: many; D: TRBD1; J: TRBJ2-7; V: TRBV20-1; DNA: TGCAGTGCCGCCCCCGGGACAGGGGGTAACGAGCAGTACTTC; CDR3: CSAAPGTGGNEQYF
size: -; D: TRBD2; J: TRBJ2-2; V: TRBV6-1; DNA: TGTGCCAGCAGGATACTAGCGGGAGGGCCTCCCGGGGAGCTGTTTTTT; CDR3: CASRILAGGPPGELFF
size: many; D: TRBD1; J: TRBJ2-7; V: TRBV2; DNA: TGTGCCAGCAGTGGACAGGGGGACTACGAGCAGTACTTC; CDR3: CASSGQGDYEQYF
size: -; D: -; J: TRBJ1-2; V: TRBV10-3; DNA: TGTGCCATCAGTGAGTGGGGTATCGGCTACACCTTC; CDR3: CAISEWGIGYTF
size: many; D: TRBD2; J: TRBJ2-5; V: TRBV4-1; DNA: TGCGCCAGCAGCCAAGATCGTCGACTAGCGGGAGCCAGTACAGAGACCCAGTACTTC; CDR3: CASSQDRRLAGASTETQYF
size: few; D: TRBD1; J: TRBJ2-7; V: TRBV10-3; DNA: TGTGCCATCAGTCCGGGACAGGGGACCTCCTACGAGCAGTACTTC; CDR3: CAISPGQGTSYEQYF
size: -; D: TRBD1; J: TRBJ1-1; V: TRBV30; DNA: TGTGCCTGGAGCCCTCCCCAGGGGGGGTACACTGAAGCTTTCTTT; CDR3: CAWSPPQGGYTEAFF
size: many; D: -; J: TRBJ2-5; V: TRBV29-1; DNA: TGCAGCGTCGGCGGCCGGGAGACCCAGTACTTC; CDR3: CSVGGRETQYF
size: many; D: -; J: TRBJ2-7; V: TRBV30; DNA: TGTGCCTGGAGTGGAGCCGTGACGTATCTCCTGTCCTACGAGCAGTACTTC; CDR3: CAWSGAVTYLLSYEQYF
size: many; D: -; J: TRBJ2-7; V: TRBV20-1; DNA: TGCAGTGCTAGAGATCGTGAAGGCTACGAGCAGTACTTC; CDR3: CSARDREGYEQYF
size: few; D: TRBD1; J: TRBJ2-7; V: TRBV20-1; DNA: TGCAGTGCTAGCTCGACAGGGTGGGAGCAGTACTTC; CDR3: CSASSTGWEQYF
size: many; D: -; J: TRBJ2-2; V: TRBV19; DNA: TGTGCCAGTATAGGAGGCGCCGGGGAGCTGTTTTTT; CDR3: CASIGGAGELFF
size: many; D: TRBD1; J: TRBJ1-5; V: TRBV24-1; DNA: TGTGCCACCAGCCCCGGGACAGGGTATGGACAGCCCCAGCATTTT; CDR3: CATSPGTGYGQPQHF
size: -; D: TRBD1; J: TRBJ2-5; V: TRBV29-1; DNA: TGCAGCGTTGAAGGGTTGGACAGGGAGACCCAGTACTTC; CDR3: CSVEGLDRETQYF